What follows are 2 T cell receptor beta chains derived from one specimen sequenced in a study of blood T cells in healthy people across ages. A second about 7 to 12 cycle PCR used barcoded and J-beta primers. TCRdb processed the 5' RACE reads anew with MiXCR; each CDR3 protein has one entry. Among 1.5 million to 2 million distinct CDR3 sequences listed, roughly 32% were seen once. The sample comprised blood. These receptors were collected from a woman in her twenties or thirties in good health.

J is TRBJ2-1 and V is TRBV7-9; TRBD1 matches at 7 bases. V was clipped by 4 bases and J by 0 bases; unmatched bases: 15. The CDR3 is made up of 19 amino acids. Germline V gives CDR1 SEHNR, CDR2 FQNEAQ (reference sequence). The CDR3 sequence: CASSSMTRQGRSSYNEQFF. CDR3 DNA sequence: TGTGCCAGCAGCTCAATGACCCGACAGGGTCGGAGCTCCTACAATGAGCAGTTCTTC.

A word on this clonotype: At one end the junction does not follow the germline gene, possibly because of a read error. The chain links TRBV6-1 to TRBJ2-2; tentative D call: TRBD2 (5 bases). CDR1 and CDR2 (germline): MNHNS, SASEGT. The CDR3 sequence is 13 residues long. The CDR3 nucleotides read TGTGCCAGCAGGGTAGGTCTGACCGGGGAGCGGTTTTTT. Translating it yields CASRVGLTGERFF.